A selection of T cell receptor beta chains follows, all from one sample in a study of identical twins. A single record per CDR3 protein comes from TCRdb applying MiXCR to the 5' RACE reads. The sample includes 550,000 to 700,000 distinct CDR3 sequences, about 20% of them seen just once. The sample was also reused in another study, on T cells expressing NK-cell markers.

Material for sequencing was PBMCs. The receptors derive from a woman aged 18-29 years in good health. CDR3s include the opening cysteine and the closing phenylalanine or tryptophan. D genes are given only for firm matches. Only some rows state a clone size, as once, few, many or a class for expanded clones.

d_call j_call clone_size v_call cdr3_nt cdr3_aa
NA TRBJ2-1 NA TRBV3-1 TGTGCCAGCAGCCATGCACCGGGAACGACTAATGAGCAGTTCTTC CASSHAPGTTNEQFF
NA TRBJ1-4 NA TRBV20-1 TGCAGTGCTCTCGGCGAAAATGAAAAACTGTTTTTT CSALGENEKLFF
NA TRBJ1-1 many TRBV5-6 TGTGCCAGCAGCTTGGCCGGGCAGCTTGAAGCTTTCTTT CASSLAGQLEAFF
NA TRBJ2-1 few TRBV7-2 TGTGCCAGCAGCTTCCTCGGACTGGGGCGGGATGAGCAGTTCTTC CASSFLGLGRDEQFF
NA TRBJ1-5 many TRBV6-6 TGTGCCAGCACCGACCGGGGCAGCCAGCCCCAGCATTTT CASTDRGSQPQHF
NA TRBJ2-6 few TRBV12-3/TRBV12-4 TGTGCCAGCAGTTCGGGCGTCCTGACTTTC CASSSGVLTF
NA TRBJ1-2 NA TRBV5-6 TGTGCCAGCAGCTTAAGCGGAATCTACACCTTC CASSLSGIYTF
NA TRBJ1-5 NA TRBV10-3 TGTGCCATTAAACACAGCGATAGCAATCAGCCCCAGCATTTT CAIKHSDSNQPQHF
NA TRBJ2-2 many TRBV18 TGTGCCAGCTCACACTCCGGGGAGCTGTTTTTT CASSHSGELFF
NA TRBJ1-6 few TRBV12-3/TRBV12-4 TGTGCCAGCAGTTTAAGGGAGGGGCGGCACCTCCACTTT CASSLREGRHLHF
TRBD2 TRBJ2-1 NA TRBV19 TGTGCCAGTAGTATAGGGTTTGGCGGGAGAGGCAATGAGCAGTTCTTC CASSIGFGGRGNEQFF
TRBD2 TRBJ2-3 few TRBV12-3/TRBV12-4 TGTGCCAGCAGTTCACAGCGGGGGCCGGATACGCAGTATTTT CASSSQRGPDTQYF
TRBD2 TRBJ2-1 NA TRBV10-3 TGTGCCATCAAGCGGACTAGCGGGGTTGGAGGGGACAATGAGCAGTTCTTC CAIKRTSGVGGDNEQFF
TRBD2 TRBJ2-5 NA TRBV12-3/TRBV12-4 TGTGCCAGCAGTAAAGCGGGACGGAGCACGGAGACCCAGTACTTC CASSKAGRSTETQYF
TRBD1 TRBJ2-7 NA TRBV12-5 TGTGCTAGTGGCCCAAGAGACAGGGTAAATACCTACGAGCAGTACTTC CASGPRDRVNTYEQYF
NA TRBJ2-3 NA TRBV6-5 TGTGCCAGCAGTTACTCGATCCGAGCAGGAACGCAGTATTTT CASSYSIRAGTQYF
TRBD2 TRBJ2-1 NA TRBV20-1 TGCAGTGCCACCCTGGCTAGCGGGGGGAAGGATGAGCAGTTCTTC CSATLASGGKDEQFF
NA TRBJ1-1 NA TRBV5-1 TGCGCCAGCAGCTTTTGGGGCCAGAACACTGAAGCTTTCTTT CASSFWGQNTEAFF
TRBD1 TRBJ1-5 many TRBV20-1 TGCAGTGCTTGGGACAGGGTGGCGAGTCAGCCCCAGCATTTT CSAWDRVASQPQHF
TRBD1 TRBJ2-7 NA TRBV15 TGTGCCACCAGCAGAAGGACAGGGGAACTCGTGCAGTACTTC CATSRRTGELVQYF
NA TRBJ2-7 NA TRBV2 TGTGCCAGCAGTGAACGGAGCGAGCAGTACTTC CASSERSEQYF
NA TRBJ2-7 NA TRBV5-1 TGCGCCAGCAGCTTGCAACAGGGAGTGAGCGAGCAGTACTTC CASSLQQGVSEQYF
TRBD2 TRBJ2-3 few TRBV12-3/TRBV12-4 TGTGCCAGCAGTTGGACTAGCGGGCCCCCGGATACGCAGTATTTT CASSWTSGPPDTQYF
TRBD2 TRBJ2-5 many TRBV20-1 TGCAGTGCCGTAGCGGGAGGGCAAGAGACCCAGTACTTC CSAVAGGQETQYF
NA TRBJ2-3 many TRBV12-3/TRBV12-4 TGTGCCAGCAGTTTAGCAGGGATGCCAGATACGCAGTATTTT CASSLAGMPDTQYF
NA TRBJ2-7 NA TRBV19 TGTGCCAGTGGTCCGGCCGCAAGGCAGTACTTC CASGPAARQYF
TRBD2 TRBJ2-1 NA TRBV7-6 TGTGCCAGCAGCTTAGCTCCGGGCGGGAGCTCCGATGAGCAGTTCTTC CASSLAPGGSSDEQFF
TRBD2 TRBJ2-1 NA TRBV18 TGTGCCAGCTCGACTAGCGGCACTTCGATTAGGCCCTACAATGAGCAGTTCTTC CASSTSGTSIRPYNEQFF
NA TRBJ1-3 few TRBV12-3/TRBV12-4 TGTGCCAGCAGTTTGCTCAGCGGGGTTGGAAACACCATATATTTT CASSLLSGVGNTIYF
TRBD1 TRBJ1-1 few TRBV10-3 TGTGCCATCAGCCCGACAGGGCTGAACACTGAAGCTTTCTTT CAISPTGLNTEAFF
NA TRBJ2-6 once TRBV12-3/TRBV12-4 TGTGCCAGCAGCCTAGTGGGGGGTGGGGCCAACGTCCTGACTTTC CASSLVGGGANVLTF
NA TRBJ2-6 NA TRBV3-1 TGTGCCAGCAGCCAGACTGGGCGAGGAACGGGGACTGGGGCCAACGTCCTGACTTTC CASSQTGRGTGTGANVLTF
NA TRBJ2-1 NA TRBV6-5 TGTGCCAGCAGTTACAAGAGGGGGGACTACCGATTGAACAATGAGCAGTTCTTC CASSYKRGDYRLNNEQFF
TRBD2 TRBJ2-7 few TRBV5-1 TGCGCCAGCAGCTTGAATCCTAGCGGGGCACACGACGAGCAGTACTTC CASSLNPSGAHDEQYF